Below are 13 T cell receptor beta chains sequenced from a single sample in a study of radiotherapy plus CTLA-4 blockade in lung cancer. The assay was immunoSEQ multiplex PCR, and TCRdb's table has in-frame clones only and misses some. Of 35,000 to 45,000 clones listed, approximately 80% are singletons. Sequencing was performed on peripheral blood, taken from a patient treated with radiotherapy plus ipilimumab. The receptors were sampled from a human donor with non-small cell lung cancer whose response to radiotherapy plus ipilimumab could not be evaluated.

The V and J genes are TRBV5-6 and TRBJ2-1; D possibly corresponds to TRBD2 (5 bases). V lost 1 base and J lost 1, with 6 bases in between. This CDR3 region has 14 residues. Germline-derived CDR1 and CDR2 are SGHDT and YYEEEE. The CDR3: CASSLRESYNEQFF. The DNA for the CDR3 is TGTGCCAGCAGCTTGAGGGAGTCCTACAATGAGCAGTTCTTC.

The sample holds a few counts of this clone. CDR3 loop: CASSFGVVAFF. The CDR3, as DNA: TGTGCCAGTAGTTTTGGAGTAGTAGCTTTCTTT. The chain joins TRBV19 to TRBJ1-1; no reliable D call. Germline lookup yields CDR1 LNHDA and CDR2 SQIVND (reference sequence). This CDR3 is built from 11 residues. V gave up 5 bases and J gave up 10 bases, with 11 bases separating them.

This rearrangement joins TRBV28 to TRBJ2-2, with TRBD2 matching over 14 bases. With V trimmed by 2 bases and J by 3 bases, 8 bases remained unmatched. This CDR3 spans 19 amino acids. Looked up from germline, CDR1 is MDHEN and CDR2 is SYDVKM. This CDR3 reads CASSLALTSGRAHTGELFF. The CDR3 nucleotides are TGTGCCAGCAGTTTAGCCCTGACTAGCGGGAGGGCCCACACCGGGGAGCTGTTTTTT.

The V gene is TRBV19, the J gene TRBJ2-7; maybe TRBD1 (6 bases). The CDR3 runs 16 residues. The V end lost 4 bases, the J end lost 7 bases, and 23 bases lay between the germline ends. From germline, CDR1 is LNHDA and CDR2 SQIVND (reference sequence). This CDR3 reads CASSTPGHITVGEQYF. CDR3 in DNA: TGTGCCAGTAGTACACCGGGACACATCACCGTGGGTGAGCAGTACTTC.

This clone was recorded once. The chain has TRBV18 and TRBJ1-6; D is unresolved. The ends were cut back, 3 bases at V and 8 bases at J, with 14 bases in the middle. From germline, CDR1 is KGHSH and CDR2 LQKENI. CDR3 length: 15 amino acids. The CDR3 nucleotides read TGTGCCAGCTCACCTGCGGTGGCTGCAGATTCACCCCTCCACTTT. Translating gives CASSPAVAADSPLHF.

This clone was seen only a few times. The CDR3 protein is CASSALLTGPSSYEQYF. In DNA form, the CDR3 reads TGTGCCAGCAGCGCCCTTCTGACAGGGCCGAGCTCCTACGAGCAGTACTTC. V is TRBV9 and J is TRBJ2-7; 7 bases agree with TRBD1. The CDR3 runs 17 residues. Trimming at V came to 3 bases and at J to 0 bases, leaving 12 bases not matched to a gene. Looked up from germline, CDR1 is SGDLS and CDR2 is YYNGEE.

V and J are TRBV27 and TRBJ1-2; 10 nucleotides match TRBD1. V trimming: 3 bases; J trimming: 4 bases; junction bases outside the gene matches: 17. Germline V CDR1 and CDR2: MNHEY, SMNVEV (reference sequence). The CDR3 covers 19 residues. CDR3 protein: CASSLGASTLGQGTYGYTF. The CDR3 DNA sequence: TGTGCCAGCAGTTTGGGGGCTTCCACTCTGGGACAGGGGACCTATGGCTACACCTTC.

The genes are TRBV5-5 and TRBJ1-1; D not certain. This CDR3 comprises 11 residues. Trimming cost V 3 bases and J 11 bases, with 11 bases left between them. Per the germline V gene, CDR1 is SGHKS and CDR2 is YYEKEE (reference sequence). The CDR3, as DNA: TGTGCCAGCAGCTCCCAGTCGGGGGCTTTCTTT. This codes for CASSSQSGAFF. The full variable domain, its missing parts supplied by reference TRBV5-5 and TRBJ1-1, is DAGVTQSPTHLIKTRGQQVTLRCSPISGHKSVSWYQQVLGQGPQFIFQYYEKEERGRGNFPDRFSARQFPNYSSELNVNALLLGDSALYLCASSSQSGAFFGQGTRLTVV.

V and J are TRBV7-2 and TRBJ1-2, with D maybe TRBD1 (6 bases). The CDR3 extends over 16 amino acids. V was clipped by 2 bases and J by 1 base, with 14 bases between them. Germline values: CDR1 SGHTA, CDR2 FQGNSA. CDR3 DNA: TGTGCCAGCAGCTTAAGGGGGAGCCGCTTTAACTATGGCTACACCTTC. It is translated as CASSLRGSRFNYGYTF.

The chain recombines TRBV7-8 with TRBJ2-7; TRBD1 matches 10 bases. Losses at the gene ends were 5 bases for V and 7 bases for J; bases not matched to a gene: 14. CDR3 length: 16 residues. CDR1 is SGHVS and CDR2 is FQNEAQ in the germline V gene. The CDR3 DNA reads TGTGCCAGCAGCCCCCCACCGACAGGGGGCGTTTGGGAGCAGTACTTC. The encoded protein is CASSPPPTGGVWEQYF. The full variable domain, its missing parts supplied by reference TRBV7-8 and TRBJ2-7, is GAGVSQSPRYKVAKRGQDVALRCDPISGHVSLFWYQQALGQGPEFLTYFQNEAQLDKSGLPSDRFFAERPEGSVSTLKIQRTQQEDSAVYLCASSPPPTGGVWEQYFGPGTRLTVT.

The rearrangement joins TRBV28 to TRBJ1-3; 7 bases line up with TRBD1. This CDR3 comprises 17 residues. Looked up from germline, CDR1 is MDHEN and CDR2 is SYDVKM. Trimming removed 8 bases from V and 1 base from J; junction bases left unmatched: 14. Here the CDR3 reads CASGDFNRGTSGNTIYF. DNA of the CDR3: TGTGCCAGCGGTGATTTCAACAGGGGCACTTCTGGAAACACCATATATTTT.

In this sample, this clone turned up once. V and J are TRBV28 and TRBJ2-4, with no clear D. Germline CDR1 is MDHEN and CDR2 is SYDVKM. This CDR3 region has 12 residues. V lost 8 bases to trimming and J lost 8 bases, with 13 bases between them. The DNA for the CDR3 is TGTGCCAGCTCGAGAGGCCTGGACATTCAGTACTTC. It is translated as CASSRGLDIQYF.

This sequence joins TRBV9 and TRBJ2-5, with a weak D call TRBD1 (6 bases). Germline assignment: CDR1 SGDLS and CDR2 YYNGEE. Trimming stripped 2 bases from V and 0 bases from J, with 8 bases between. The CDR3 runs 14 residues. This chain's CDR3 is CASSVRQDQETQYF. CDR3 coding DNA: TGTGCCAGCAGCGTTCGACAGGACCAAGAGACCCAGTACTTC.